The 20 T cell receptor beta chains below were found in one sample sequenced in a study of T cell responses to AZD1222 COVID-19 vaccine. Sequenced by immunoSEQ multiplex PCR; TCRdb stores in-frame clones only, minus some. The top ten clones hold under 3% of a sample with 70,000 to 80,000 clones, roughly 89% of them seen once. The sample in question was peripheral blood, obtained on day 0 of AZD1222 vaccination. Receptors were obtained from an adult in good health.

The chain has TRBV7-7 and TRBJ2-2, with TRBD2 matching 10 bases. V lost 6 bases to trimming and J lost 6 bases; unmatched junction nucleotides: 4. Per germline, CDR1 SSHAT and CDR2 FNYEAQ (reference sequence). CDR3 size: 14 residues. The CDR3 coding sequence is TGTGCCAGCAGGAGCGGGGGGGCCTCCGGGGAGCTGTTTTTT. Its protein product is CASRSGGASGELFF.

The V and J genes are TRBV15 and TRBJ1-4; weak D call: TRBD1 (6 bases). V lost 3 bases, J lost 10 bases, and 15 bases lay in between. The CDR3 consists of 14 residues. Germline CDR1 is LNHNV and CDR2 is YYDKDF (reference sequence). CDR3 sequence (DNA): TGTGCCACCAGCAGGGACCGAGGGGGTGGAAAACTGTTTTTT. Protein sequence: CATSRDRGGGKLFF.

In nucleotides, the CDR3 is TGTGCCAGCAGCTTTCCGGGATCGGCTGAAAAACTGTTTTTT. This gives the protein CASSFPGSAEKLFF. The chain links TRBV5-4 to TRBJ1-4, with D unresolved. V lost 2 bases and J lost 7, with 12 bases in between. The germline V gene encodes CDR1 SGHNT and CDR2 YYREEE (reference sequence). This CDR3 region has 14 residues. The full variable domain, its missing parts supplied by reference TRBV5-4 and TRBJ1-4, is ETGVTQSPTHLIKTRGQQVTLRCSSQSGHNTVSWYQQALGQGPQFIFQYYREEENGRGNFPPRFSGLQFPNYSSELNVNALELDDSALYLCASSFPGSAEKLFFGSGTQLSVL.

The chain combines TRBV5-4 with TRBJ1-1; D unclear. The V end lost 5 bases, the J end lost 1 base, and 9 bases lay between the germline ends. There are 13 residues in the CDR3. Germline CDR1 and CDR2: SGHNT and YYREEE (reference sequence). The CDR3 DNA reads TGTGCCAGCAGTACGTTTCGGAACACTGAAGCTTTCTTT. Its protein product is CASSTFRNTEAFF.

The rearrangement uses TRBV10-2 and TRBJ2-5, with D tentatively TRBD1 (6 bases). The CDR3 totals 15 residues. Germline CDR1 and CDR2: WSHSY and SAAADI. Trimming left V 6 bases short and J 1 base short, with 15 bases between. CDR3 DNA: TGCGCCAGCAGCATGAGCTTGGGGGCCCAAGAGACCCAGTACTTC. It translates to CASSMSLGAQETQYF.

V gene TRBV28 combines with J gene TRBJ2-7; 7 bases line up with TRBD2. Trimming at V came to 5 bases and at J to 6 bases, leaving 7 bases not matched to a gene. The CDR3 is made up of 13 amino acids. Germline V gives CDR1 MDHEN, CDR2 SYDVKM. CDR3 protein: CASSLAVLSEQYF. The CDR3 bases are TGTGCCAGCAGTCTAGCGGTTCTGTCCGAGCAGTACTTC.

This clone occurred once. This chain uses TRBV27 with TRBJ1-6; possibly TRBD1 for D (5 bases). The CDR3 loop spans 15 amino acids. Trimming stripped 2 bases from V and 8 bases from J, with 13 bases between. Germline CDR1 is MNHEY and CDR2 is SMNVEV (reference sequence). The CDR3 loop is CASSLGSGGYSPLHF. As DNA, the CDR3 is TGTGCCAGCAGTTTAGGGTCCGGGGGATATTCACCCCTCCACTTT.

The CDR3, as DNA: TGTGCCAGCAGCTTAGATTTGAGCTCCTACGAGCAGTACTTC. It translates to CASSLDLSSYEQYF. The rearrangement uses TRBV7-7 and TRBJ2-7; D call uncertain. Per the germline V gene, CDR1 is SSHAT and CDR2 is FNYEAQ (reference sequence). Trimming pared 1 base from V and 0 bases from J, leaving 7 bases between. This CDR3 has 14 amino acids.

J is TRBJ2-5 and V is TRBV7-2, with TRBD2 as a possible D gene (7 bases). CDR3 length: 16 residues. V dropped 0 bases and J dropped 4 bases, with 15 bases sitting between them. Germline lookup yields CDR1 SGHTA and CDR2 FQGNSA. The CDR3 protein is CASSLAGGLRGETQYF. DNA of the CDR3: TGTGCCAGCAGCTTAGCGGGGGGGCTGAGGGGAGAGACCCAGTACTTC.

The chain carries TRBV7-8 and TRBJ2-7; 8 bases are a match to TRBD1. The CDR3 length is 16 residues. J was trimmed by 2 bases and V by 4 bases; bases with no gene match: 10. CDR1 SGHVS and CDR2 FQNEAQ come from the germline V gene. Here the CDR3 reads CASSSTGTGKTYEQYF. The CDR3 nucleotides are TGTGCCAGCAGCTCCACCGGGACAGGAAAAACCTACGAGCAGTACTTC.

The chain uses TRBV5-1 and TRBJ2-1; 9 bases agree with TRBD2. Germline trimming cut 4 bases from V and 10 bases from J; bases unmatched to any gene: 9. The germline gives CDR1 SGHRS, CDR2 YFSETQ. The CDR3 is 14 residues long. The CDR3, as DNA: TGCGCCAGCAGCGGAAGCGGGAGGCGCGGAGAGCAGTTCTTC. Its protein is CASSGSGRRGEQFF.

CDR3 DNA sequence: TGTGCCAGCAGTGAAGCGATGGGGAACACCGGGGAGCTGTTTTTT. It encodes CASSEAMGNTGELFF. The V and J genes are TRBV6-1 and TRBJ2-2; D call uncertain. CDR1 and CDR2 from the germline V gene are MNHNS and SASEGT. V lost 0 bases and J lost 1, with 6 bases in between. The CDR3 has 15 amino acids.

The chain carries TRBV2 and TRBJ1-5; no clear D. Germline V gene data show CDR1 as SNHLY and CDR2 as FYNNEI. V gave up 8 bases and J gave up 6 bases, with 11 bases separating them. The CDR3 length is 12 residues. The CDR3 region has the DNA TGTGCCAGCGGTCACCCCAGTCAGCCCCAGCATTTT. Protein: CASGHPSQPQHF.

This chain connects TRBV5-1 to TRBJ1-4; 8 bases are a match to TRBD1. Germline lookup yields CDR1 SGHRS and CDR2 YFSETQ. V gave up 4 bases and J gave up 6 bases; unmatched junction bases: 5. The CDR3 is 14 amino acids. This chain's CDR3 is CASSPGQEDEKLFF. The CDR3 DNA is TGCGCCAGCAGCCCGGGACAGGAGGATGAAAAACTGTTTTTT.

The chain is built from TRBV19 and TRBJ2-3, with D possibly TRBD1 on 5 matching bases. Trimming removed 3 bases at V and 3 bases at J, with 13 bases between. CDR3 size: 15 residues. Germline values: CDR1 LNHDA, CDR2 SQIVND (reference sequence). The CDR3 spells CASSITRDRTDTQYF. CDR3 sequence (DNA): TGTGCCAGTAGTATTACCAGGGATCGGACAGATACGCAGTATTTT.

V is TRBV25-1 and J is TRBJ2-7; 12 bases fit TRBD2. The CDR3 consists of 17 residues. CDR1 MGHDK and CDR2 SYGVNS come from the germline V gene. With 2 bases clipped from V and 2 bases from J, the junction kept 7 bases outside the gene matches. Here the CDR3 DNA reads TGTGCCAGCAGTGAACTAGCGGGGGGGACATATCCCTACGAGCAGTACTTC. This sequence encodes CASSELAGGTYPYEQYF.

The chain employs TRBV5-5 and TRBJ1-2, with 8 nucleotides matching TRBD1. J lost 7 bases, V lost 4 bases, and 6 bases had no gene match. There are 13 residues in the CDR3. Germline CDR1 SGHKS, CDR2 YYEKEE (reference sequence). The CDR3 nucleotides read TGTGCCAGCAGCCTGACAGGGGAGGGTGGCTACACCTTC. Its translation is CASSLTGEGGYTF. Full variable domain (missing parts from reference TRBV5-5 and TRBJ1-2): DAGVTQSPTHLIKTRGQQVTLRCSPISGHKSVSWYQQVLGQGPQFIFQYYEKEERGRGNFPDRFSARQFPNYSSELNVNALLLGDSALYLCASSLTGEGGYTFGSGTRLTVV.

The chain has TRBV12-3 or TRBV12-4 and TRBJ1-1; D uncertain. Trimming removed 6 bases from V and 4 bases from J, with 12 bases in between. The CDR3 sequence is 13 residues long. The chain's CDR3 is CASSGVGGTEAFF. The CDR3 region has the DNA TGTGCCAGCAGCGGAGTGGGCGGCACTGAAGCTTTCTTT.

V gene TRBV2 combines with J gene TRBJ1-3; a possible D gene is TRBD1 (6 bases). Trimming removed 6 bases at V and 0 bases at J, with 15 bases between. CDR1 is SNHLY, CDR2 FYNNEI, per germline. This CDR3 region has 16 residues. The CDR3 is CASSDGQLLSGNTIYF. The CDR3 DNA follows: TGTGCCAGCAGCGACGGACAGCTGCTCTCTGGAAACACCATATATTTT.

This rearrangement joins TRBV12-5 to TRBJ2-3; 7 positions agree with TRBD1. This CDR3 has 18 amino acids. In germline, CDR1 is LGHNT, CDR2 FRNRAP. Trimming took 0 bases from V and 0 from J; bases not matched to a gene: 9. CDR3 nucleotide sequence: TGTGCTAGTGGTTTGGTACCTGATGGGACAGCTAGCACAGATACGCAGTATTTT. Translating it yields CASGLVPDGTASTDTQYF.